This T cell receptor beta chain originates from a study of blood T cell repertoires in COVID-19. Study at large: The analysed material was cDNA or gDNA that came from T cells, B-cell-depleted T cells, or PBMCs.

The CDR3 is 17 residues long. V lost 2 bases, J lost 6 bases, and 19 bases lay in between. Germline V lookup: CDR1 KGHDR, CDR2 SFDVKD. Authors' data handling: Cell counts per sample came from amplifying reference gene primers. Sequenced by immunoSEQ multiplex PCR; TCRdb stores in-frame clones only, minus some. V and J calls plus clone size are reproduced from that table; the DNA served to infer D and trimming. The sample includes 60,000 or so clones, around 90% of them seen just once. The clonotype was recovered from a man in his sixties with active COVID-19. The source material was peripheral blood. V and J are TRBV24-1 and TRBJ2-1, with D perhaps TRBD2 (7 bases). The CDR3 DNA is TGTGCCACCAGTGATTCCCCGGGGAGGGGGGTGCGCAATGAGCAGTTCTTC. As protein: CATSDSPGRGVRNEQFF.